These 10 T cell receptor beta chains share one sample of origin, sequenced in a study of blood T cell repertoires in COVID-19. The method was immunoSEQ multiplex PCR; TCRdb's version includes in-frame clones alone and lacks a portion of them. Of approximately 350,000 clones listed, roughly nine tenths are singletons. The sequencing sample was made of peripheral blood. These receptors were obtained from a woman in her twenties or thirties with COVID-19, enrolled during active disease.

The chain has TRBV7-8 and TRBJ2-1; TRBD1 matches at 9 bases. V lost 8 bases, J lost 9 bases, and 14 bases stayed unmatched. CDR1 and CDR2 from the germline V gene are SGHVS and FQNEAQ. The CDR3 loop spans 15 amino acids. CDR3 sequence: CASAQSGTGLGEQFF. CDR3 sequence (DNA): TGTGCCAGCGCTCAATCCGGGACAGGGTTGGGTGAGCAGTTCTTC.

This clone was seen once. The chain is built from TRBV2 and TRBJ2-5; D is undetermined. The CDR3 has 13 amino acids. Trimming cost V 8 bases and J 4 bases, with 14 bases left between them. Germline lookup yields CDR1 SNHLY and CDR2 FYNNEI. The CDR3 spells CASGTDLRETQYF. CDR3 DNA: TGTGCCAGCGGAACAGATCTCCGAGAGACCCAGTACTTC.

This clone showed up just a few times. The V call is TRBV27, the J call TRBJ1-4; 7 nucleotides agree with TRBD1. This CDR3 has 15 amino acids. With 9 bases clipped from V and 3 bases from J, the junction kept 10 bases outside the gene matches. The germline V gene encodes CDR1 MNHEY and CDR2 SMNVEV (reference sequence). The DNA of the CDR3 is TGTGCCAGTAGAACAGGGGCGGCGGCTAATGAAAAACTGTTTTTT. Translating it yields CASRTGAAANEKLFF.

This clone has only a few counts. This CDR3 reads CAWSYGLAGDHEQFF. CDR3 coding DNA: TGTGCCTGGAGTTATGGACTAGCGGGAGACCATGAGCAGTTCTTC. The chain joins TRBV30 to TRBJ2-1, with TRBD2 identical over 13 bases. The CDR3 is 15 residues long. V gave up 2 bases and J gave up 8 bases; unmatched junction bases: 6. Germline loops: CDR1 GTSNPN, CDR2 SVGIG (reference sequence).

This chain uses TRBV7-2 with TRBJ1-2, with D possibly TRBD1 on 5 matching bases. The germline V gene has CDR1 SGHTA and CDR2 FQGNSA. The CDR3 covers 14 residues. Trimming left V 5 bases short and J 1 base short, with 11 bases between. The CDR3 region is CASSPGSVNYGYTF. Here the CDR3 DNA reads TGTGCCAGCAGCCCAGGGTCGGTTAACTATGGCTACACCTTC.

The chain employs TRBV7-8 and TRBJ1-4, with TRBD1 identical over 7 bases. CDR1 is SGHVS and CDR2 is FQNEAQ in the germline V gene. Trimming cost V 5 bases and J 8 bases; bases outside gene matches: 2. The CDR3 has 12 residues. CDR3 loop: CASSPQGEKLFF. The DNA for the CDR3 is TGTGCCAGCAGCCCACAGGGGGAAAAACTGTTTTTT.

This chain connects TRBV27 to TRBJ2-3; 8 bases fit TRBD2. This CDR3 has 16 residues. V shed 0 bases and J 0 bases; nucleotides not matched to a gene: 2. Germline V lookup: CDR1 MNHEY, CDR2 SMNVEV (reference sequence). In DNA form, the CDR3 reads TGTGCCAGCAGTTTATCTAGCGGGGTTAGCACAGATACGCAGTATTTT. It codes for CASSLSSGVSTDTQYF.

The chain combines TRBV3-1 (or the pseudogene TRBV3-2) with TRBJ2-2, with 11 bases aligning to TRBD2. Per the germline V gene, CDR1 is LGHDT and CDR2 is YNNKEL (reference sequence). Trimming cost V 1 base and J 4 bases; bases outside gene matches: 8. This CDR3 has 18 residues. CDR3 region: CASSQVIAGGPGTGELFF. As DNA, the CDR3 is TGTGCCAGCAGCCAAGTAATAGCGGGAGGGCCCGGCACCGGGGAGCTGTTTTTT.

DNA for the CDR3: TGTGCCAGCTCCCCCCGGGCTCCCGGGGACCAAGAGACCCAGTACTTC. Amino acids: CASSPRAPGDQETQYF. The V gene is TRBV18, the J gene TRBJ2-5; D possibly corresponds to TRBD2 (5 bases). Germline V CDR1 and CDR2: KGHSH, LQKENI. The V end lost 6 bases, the J end lost 0 bases, and 17 bases lay between the germline ends. The CDR3 is 16 amino acids.

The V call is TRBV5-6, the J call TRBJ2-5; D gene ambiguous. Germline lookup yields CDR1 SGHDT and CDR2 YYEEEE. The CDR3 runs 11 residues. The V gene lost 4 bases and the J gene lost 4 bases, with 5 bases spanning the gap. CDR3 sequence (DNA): TGTGCCAGCAGCCGAGGAGAGACCCAGTACTTC. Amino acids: CASSRGETQYF.